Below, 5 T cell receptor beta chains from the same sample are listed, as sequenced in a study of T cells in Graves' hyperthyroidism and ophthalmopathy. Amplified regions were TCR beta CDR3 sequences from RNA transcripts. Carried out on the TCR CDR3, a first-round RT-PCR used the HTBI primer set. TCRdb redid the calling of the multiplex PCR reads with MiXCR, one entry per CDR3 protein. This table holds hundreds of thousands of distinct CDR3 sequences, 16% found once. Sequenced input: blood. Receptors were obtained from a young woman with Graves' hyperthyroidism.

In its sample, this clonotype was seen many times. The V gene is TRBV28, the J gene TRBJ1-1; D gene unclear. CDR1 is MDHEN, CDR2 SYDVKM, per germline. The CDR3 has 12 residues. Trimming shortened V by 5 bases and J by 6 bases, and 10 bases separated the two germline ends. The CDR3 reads CASSAGGSEAFF. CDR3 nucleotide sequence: TGTGCCAGCAGTGCTGGTGGTTCTGAAGCTTTCTTT. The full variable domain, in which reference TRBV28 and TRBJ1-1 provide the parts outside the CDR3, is DVKVTQSSRYLVKRTGEKVFLECVQDMDHENMFWYRQDPGLGLRLIYFSYDVKMKEKGDIPEGYSVSREKKERFSLILESASTNQTSMYLCASSAGGSEAFFGQGTRLTVV.

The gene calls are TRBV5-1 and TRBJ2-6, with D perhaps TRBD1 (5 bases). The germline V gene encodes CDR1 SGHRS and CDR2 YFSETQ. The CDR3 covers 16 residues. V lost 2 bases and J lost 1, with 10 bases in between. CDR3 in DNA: TGCGCCAGCAGCTTTCGACAGCAGTCTGGGGCCAACGTCCTGACTTTC. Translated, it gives CASSFRQQSGANVLTF.

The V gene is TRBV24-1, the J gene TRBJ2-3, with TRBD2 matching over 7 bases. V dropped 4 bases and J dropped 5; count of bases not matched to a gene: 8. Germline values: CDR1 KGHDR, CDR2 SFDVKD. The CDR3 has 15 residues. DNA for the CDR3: TGTGCCACCAGTGAGGGGGGGATATTTGGAGATACGCAGTATTTT. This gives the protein CATSEGGIFGDTQYF.

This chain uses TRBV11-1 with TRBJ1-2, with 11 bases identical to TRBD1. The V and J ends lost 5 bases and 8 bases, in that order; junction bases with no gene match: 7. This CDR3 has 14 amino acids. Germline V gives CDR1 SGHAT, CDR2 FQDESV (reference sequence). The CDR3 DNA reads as TGTGCCAGCAGCCCAGGACAGGGGGCATTCGGCTACACCTTC. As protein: CASSPGQGAFGYTF.

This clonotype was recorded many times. Here the CDR3 DNA reads TGCAGTGCTAGAGACGACGGCGTCACCGGGGAGCTGTTTTTT. Its protein product is CSARDDGVTGELFF. The rearrangement links TRBV20-1 to TRBJ2-2; D uncertain. This CDR3 spans 14 amino acids. The V gene's germline CDR1 is DFQATT and CDR2 SNEGSKA (reference sequence). V shed 0 bases and J shed 4 bases, with 9 bases lying between them.